The present TCR beta chain was sequenced within a study of shared clonotypes between healthy human individuals. Findings and limits, study-wide: The study's rarefaction showed incomplete sorted-subset sequencing despite large depth.

This clone was detected only once. The antigen remains undetermined. CDR3 length: 13 amino acids. The J segment lost 6 bases and the V segment lost 5 bases, leaving 2 bases of the junction unmatched. The V gene's germline CDR1 is MNHEY and CDR2 SMNVEV (reference sequence). Cells designated naive CD8 were CD45RO-negative and were positively selected for CCR7, with terminally differentiated effector memory CD45RA+ cells excluded. Clones were sequenced by immunoSEQ multiplex PCR, and TCRdb holds only the in-frame ones, with some missing. The sample lists about 2.2 million clones; 80% to 95% were seen once.

The gene calls are TRBV27 and TRBJ1-4; 8 bases align to TRBD1. The source is a man aged 18 to 29 in good health. Some clones in this sample may be carry-over from other donors' samples. Sequenced material: naive CD8+ T cells from PBMCs. Here the CDR3 DNA reads TGTGCCAGCAGTCCACAGGGGGATGAAAAACTGTTTTTT. Protein product: CASSPQGDEKLFF.